The 5 T cell receptor beta chains listed next were all sequenced from one sample in a study of T cells in Graves' hyperthyroidism and ophthalmopathy. Amplified TCR beta CDR3 regions derived from RNA transcripts. A set of HTBI primers served as the primers for a first-round RT-PCR of the TCR CDR3. TCRdb recomputed calls from the multiplex PCR reads with MiXCR, one row per CDR3 protein. The sample carries approximately 400,000 distinct CDR3 sequences, roughly 19% recorded once. Sequenced material: blood. The receptors here all came from a woman aged 18-29 years with Graves' hyperthyroidism.

This clonotype was observed at least ten times. V gene TRBV19 combines with J gene TRBJ2-2; possible D gene TRBD2, 6 bases. Germline V gives CDR1 LNHDA, CDR2 SQIVND (reference sequence). V lost 7 bases, J lost 3 bases, and 18 bases lay in between. CDR3 size: 16 residues. DNA of the CDR3: TGTGCCAGTAAGGAGGGGACTCTGCTGTACACCGGGGAGCTGTTTTTT. This encodes CASKEGTLLYTGELFF.

This clonotype occurred many times. This chain uses TRBV28 with TRBJ1-1; 8 bases are a match to TRBD1. Germline assignment: CDR1 MDHEN and CDR2 SYDVKM. J lost 7 bases, V lost 4 bases, and 11 bases had no gene match. The CDR3 covers 15 residues. CDR3 loop: CASSSLAAGGFEAFF. As DNA, the CDR3 is TGTGCCAGCAGTTCCCTGGCGGCAGGGGGCTTTGAAGCTTTCTTT.

This clonotype was detected ten times or more. This rearrangement joins TRBV6-5 to TRBJ2-7; D possibly corresponds to TRBD2 (6 bases). Trimming left V 5 bases short and J 7 bases short, with 9 bases between. There are 11 residues in the CDR3. The germline V gene has CDR1 MNHEY and CDR2 SVGAGI. The CDR3 DNA sequence: TGTGCCAGCAGTACTGGGGGGGAGCAGTACTTC. Residues: CASSTGGEQYF.

This clonotype was recorded many times. The chain uses TRBV6-5 and TRBJ2-7; a possible D gene is TRBD2 (5 bases). Germline values: CDR1 MNHEY, CDR2 SVGAGI. The CDR3 totals 13 residues. V lost 7 bases and J 4 bases, leaving 14 bases between the germline ends. CDR3 sequence reads: CASTLVEAYEQYF. CDR3 DNA sequence: TGTGCCAGCACGTTGGTGGAGGCTTACGAGCAGTACTTC.

This clonotype was observed at least ten times. The chain combines TRBV7-8 with TRBJ1-2; D ambiguous. Germline loops: CDR1 SGHVS, CDR2 FQNEAQ. V lost 5 bases and J lost 4, with 11 bases in between. This CDR3 has 13 amino acids. The CDR3 coding sequence is TGTGCCAGCAGCACAGTTGGGTTCTATGGCTACACCTTC. As protein: CASSTVGFYGYTF.